This T cell receptor (beta chain) came from a study of blood T cell repertoires in COVID-19. Study details: Sites across the United States, Italy and Spain contributed samples from acute and convalescent COVID-19.

The CDR3 length is 13 residues. Trimming cost V 4 bases and J 14 bases; bases outside gene matches: 12. In germline, CDR1 is SGHDT, CDR2 YYEEEE. Original processing methods: Nucleated cell counts were estimated from reference gene primer amplification. TCRdb's table, derived via immunoSEQ multiplex PCR, lists solely in-frame clones and lacks some. V, J and clone size reflect that table, while D and trimming were determined from the DNA. The sample lists 200,000 to 250,000 clones, approximately 84% occurring once. V usage is TRBV5-6 and J usage is TRBJ2-3; 8 bases match TRBD1. Material: peripheral blood. The sequence came from a man aged 45-65 years with COVID-19, enrolled during active disease. The CDR3 DNA sequence: TGTGCCAGCAGCAAGACGACAGGGGCAGATCGGTATTTT. Translating gives CASSKTTGADRYF.